This T cell receptor beta chain was captured by sequencing in a study of T cell responses to AZD1222 COVID-19 vaccine (TCRdb year 2021). Looking at the study overall: AZD1222 recipients given second doses at about 4 weeks or at about 12 weeks were pooled, since spike-specific TCR depth and breadth were not found to differ between the two schedules. Enrollment into the trials was organized by age into subgroups of 18-55, 56-69 and 70-plus years, and those subgroups contained about 160, 30 and 59 TCR-sequenced participants, respectively. A total of 240 or so trial participants underwent TCR sequencing, of whom roughly 210 had received two doses of AZD1222 and about 26 had received two doses of the MenACWY control vaccine.

Broad study findings and their caveats: No day 14 peak-response samples were available, so repertoires were characterized only after the peak T cell response. The 56-69-year group was small, and its depth increase did not reach significance, likely because of low power. Conclusions about previously exposed vaccinees are limited, since just 5 or 6 AZD1222 recipients were seropositive for SARS-CoV-2 at baseline. Reportedly, almost half of the unique spike-specific TCRs recognized epitopes lying outside the regions that are mutated in the B.1.351 and B.1.1.7 variants. Most participants were white British and females outnumbered males, and the authors suggested that clonal diversity may have been underestimated. Vaccine-associated CD4 TCRs spanned the whole spike protein, with dominant responses in regions 160-218 and 743-854. A significant rise in spike-specific TCR breadth and depth was observed after two AZD1222 doses relative to day 0 and relative to MenACWY recipients.

As regards this clone: It lacks a known antigen. The input lacks base qualities; no much larger clone sits a single base away.

The CDR3 regions of human TCRbeta chains were analyzed by immunosequencing. Concerning the study's data processing: TCRs in the repertoires were compared against a reference library of SARS-CoV-2-specific TCRs that had been generated with the MIRA antigen-specificity platform. Breadth meant the fraction of unique TCRs that were SARS-CoV-2-associated, whereas depth meant the fraction of total T cells that were SARS-CoV-2-associated. Each spike-specific TCR was assigned to its reactive spike region and to a CD4 or CD8 class using the MIRA data. Log10-transformed breadth and depth values were compared by one-way ANOVA with Sidak's multiple comparisons tests. Drawn from immuneACCESS, this table holds only the in-frame rearrangements with V and J called that TCRdb kept. Clones are partly lost; checked studies trace under half to an unresolved V gene and leave the rest unexplained. V and J calls and clone size are those listed in that table; D and trimming were worked out from the DNA. The sample data list 90,000 to 150,000 clones, and about nine tenths of these were observed just once. The ten top clones hold about 2.4% of the sample.

The time point label for this specimen denotes: baseline before first vaccination. Vaccinee samples came from UK trials COV001 and COV002, including a single-blind randomized controlled phase 2/3 trial of AZD1222 (ChAdOx1 nCoV-19) in healthy adults. Trial participant PBMC samples were collected at day 0 and day 28 after the second dose for TCRbeta chain sequencing. The germline V gene (reference sequence) specifies DFQATT as CDR1 and SNEGSKA as CDR2. The CDR3 has 13 amino acids, counting the end cysteine and phenylalanine. Only the CDR3 DNA is retained, 39 bases long and in frame from the first base. V is trimmed back by 3 bases and J by 8 bases, and the junction contains 6 bases that no gene match accounts for.

The clonotype comes from an adult in good health. The material was peripheral blood, obtained on day 0 of AZD1222 vaccination. The chain couples TRBV20-1 to TRBJ2-1, and 8 bases in between align with TRBD2. The DNA reads as follows: TGCAGTGCTAGTAGGGGCGGGGGGCATGAGCAGTTCTTC. This translates into CSASRGGGHEQFF.